This section outlines one TCR beta chain sequence together with its context. The data derive from a study of blood T cell repertoires in COVID-19. The overall study: The origin of the acute and convalescent COVID-19 samples was the United States, Italy and Spain. Nucleic acid was either cDNA or gDNA, and it came from T cells, B-cell-depleted T cells, or PBMCs.

Method: immunoSEQ multiplex PCR; TCRdb's copy keeps in-frame clones and lacks some. The sample holds a few hundred thousand clones; 90% are singletons and the top ten take around 1.9%. Trimming removed 4 bases at V and 0 bases at J, with 10 bases between. The CDR3 consists of 14 residues. Germline CDR1 and CDR2: SGDLS and YYNGEE. The chain couples TRBV9 to TRBJ1-1; the D is unclear. The source material was peripheral blood. This TCR was recovered from a woman aged 60-75 years with COVID-19, enrolled during active disease. CDR3 sequence reads: CASSPRTLNTEAFF. The DNA of the CDR3 is TGTGCCAGCAGCCCTCGGACTCTGAACACTGAAGCTTTCTTT.